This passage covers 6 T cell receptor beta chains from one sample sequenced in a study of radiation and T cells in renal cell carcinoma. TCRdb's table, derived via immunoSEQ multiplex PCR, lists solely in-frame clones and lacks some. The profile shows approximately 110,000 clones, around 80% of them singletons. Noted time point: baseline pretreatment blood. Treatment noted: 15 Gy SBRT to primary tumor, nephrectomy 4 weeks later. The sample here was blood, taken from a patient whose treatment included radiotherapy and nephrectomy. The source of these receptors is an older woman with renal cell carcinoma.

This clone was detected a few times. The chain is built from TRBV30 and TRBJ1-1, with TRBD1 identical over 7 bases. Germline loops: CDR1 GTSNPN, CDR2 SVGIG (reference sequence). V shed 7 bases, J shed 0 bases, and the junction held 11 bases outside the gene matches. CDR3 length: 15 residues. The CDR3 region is CAFQGVYPMNTEAFF. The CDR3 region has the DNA TGTGCCTTTCAGGGGGTTTATCCTATGAACACTGAAGCTTTCTTT. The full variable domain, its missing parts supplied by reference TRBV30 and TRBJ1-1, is SQTIHQWPATLVQPVGSPLSLECTVEGTSNPNLYWYRQAAGRGLQLLFYSVGIGQISSEVPQNLSASRPQDRQFILSSKKLLLSDSGFYLCAFQGVYPMNTEAFFGQGTRLTVV.

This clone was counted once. CDR3 amino acids: CAWKTGTGYYEQYF. The CDR3 coding sequence is TGTGCCTGGAAAACTGGGACAGGGTACTACGAGCAGTACTTC. The genes are TRBV30 and TRBJ2-7, with 9 bases that match TRBD1. V shed 4 bases, J shed 3 bases, and the junction held 7 bases outside the gene matches. This CDR3 comprises 14 residues. Germline V gene data show CDR1 as GTSNPN and CDR2 as SVGIG (reference sequence).

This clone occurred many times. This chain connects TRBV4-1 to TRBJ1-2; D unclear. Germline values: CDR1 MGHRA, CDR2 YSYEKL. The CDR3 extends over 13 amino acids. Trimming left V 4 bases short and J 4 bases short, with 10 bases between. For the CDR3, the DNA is TGCGCCAGCAGCCGAACGTTATCCTATGGCTACACCTTC. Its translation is CASSRTLSYGYTF.

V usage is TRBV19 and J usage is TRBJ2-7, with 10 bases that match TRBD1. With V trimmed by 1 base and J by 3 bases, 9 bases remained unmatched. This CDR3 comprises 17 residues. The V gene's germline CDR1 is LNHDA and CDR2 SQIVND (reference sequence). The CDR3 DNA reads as TGTGCCAGTAGTATAGCCGGGACAGGGGAACGAGGCTACGAGCAGTACTTC. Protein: CASSIAGTGERGYEQYF.

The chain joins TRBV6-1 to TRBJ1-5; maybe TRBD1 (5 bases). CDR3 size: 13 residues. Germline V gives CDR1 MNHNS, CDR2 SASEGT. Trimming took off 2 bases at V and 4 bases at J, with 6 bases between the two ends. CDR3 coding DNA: TGTGCCAGCAGTGAAACAGGAAATCAGCCCCAGCATTTT. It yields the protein CASSETGNQPQHF.

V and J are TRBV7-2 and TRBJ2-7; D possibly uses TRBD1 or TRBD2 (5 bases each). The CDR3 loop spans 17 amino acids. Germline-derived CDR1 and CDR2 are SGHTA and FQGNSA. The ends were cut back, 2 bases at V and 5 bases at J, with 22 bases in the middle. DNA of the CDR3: TGTGCCAGCAGCTTAACAATACCACCGGGACCCAGGGACGAGCAGTACTTC. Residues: CASSLTIPPGPRDEQYF.